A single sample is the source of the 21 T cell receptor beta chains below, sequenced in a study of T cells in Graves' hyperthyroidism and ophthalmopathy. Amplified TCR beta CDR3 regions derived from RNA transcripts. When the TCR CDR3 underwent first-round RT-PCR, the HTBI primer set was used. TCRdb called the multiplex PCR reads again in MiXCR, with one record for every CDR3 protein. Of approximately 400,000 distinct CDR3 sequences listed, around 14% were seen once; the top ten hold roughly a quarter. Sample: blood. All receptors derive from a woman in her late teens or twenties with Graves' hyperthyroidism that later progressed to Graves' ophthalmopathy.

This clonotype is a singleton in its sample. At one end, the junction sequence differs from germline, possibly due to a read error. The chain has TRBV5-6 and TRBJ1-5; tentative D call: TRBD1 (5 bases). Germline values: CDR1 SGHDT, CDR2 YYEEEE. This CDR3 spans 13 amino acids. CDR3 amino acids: CASSPQGTGPLHF. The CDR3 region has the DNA TGTGCCAGCAGCCCCCAGGGCACGGGACCCCTGCATTTT.

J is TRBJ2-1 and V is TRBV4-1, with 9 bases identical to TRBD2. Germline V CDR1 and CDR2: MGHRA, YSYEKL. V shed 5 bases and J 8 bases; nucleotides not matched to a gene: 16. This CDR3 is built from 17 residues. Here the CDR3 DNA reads TGCGCCAGCAGCTATAACTTTAAGCCGACTAGCGGCGATGAGCAGTTCTTC. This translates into CASSYNFKPTSGDEQFF.

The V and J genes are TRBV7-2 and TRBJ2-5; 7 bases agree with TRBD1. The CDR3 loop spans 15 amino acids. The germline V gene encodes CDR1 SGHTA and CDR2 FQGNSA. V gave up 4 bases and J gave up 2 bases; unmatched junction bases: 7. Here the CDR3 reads CASSSPGTEQETQYF. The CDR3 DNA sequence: TGTGCCAGCAGCTCACCCGGGACAGAACAAGAGACCCAGTACTTC.

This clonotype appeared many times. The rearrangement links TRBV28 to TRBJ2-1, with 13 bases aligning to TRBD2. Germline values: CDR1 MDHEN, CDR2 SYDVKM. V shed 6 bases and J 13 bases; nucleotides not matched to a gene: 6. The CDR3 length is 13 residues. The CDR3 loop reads CASSPTSGREQFF. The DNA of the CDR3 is TGTGCCAGCAGCCCCACTAGCGGGAGGGAACAGTTCTTC. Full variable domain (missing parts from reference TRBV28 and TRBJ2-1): DVKVTQSSRYLVKRTGEKVFLECVQDMDHENMFWYRQDPGLGLRLIYFSYDVKMKEKGDIPEGYSVSREKKERFSLILESASTNQTSMYLCASSPTSGREQFFGPGTRLTVL.

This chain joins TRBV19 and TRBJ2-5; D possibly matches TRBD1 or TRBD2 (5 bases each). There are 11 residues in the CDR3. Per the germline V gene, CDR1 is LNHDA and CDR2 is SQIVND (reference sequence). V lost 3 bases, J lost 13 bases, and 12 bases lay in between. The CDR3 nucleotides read TGTGCCAGTAGTATGGGACGGGCCAGGTACTTC. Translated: CASSMGRARYF.

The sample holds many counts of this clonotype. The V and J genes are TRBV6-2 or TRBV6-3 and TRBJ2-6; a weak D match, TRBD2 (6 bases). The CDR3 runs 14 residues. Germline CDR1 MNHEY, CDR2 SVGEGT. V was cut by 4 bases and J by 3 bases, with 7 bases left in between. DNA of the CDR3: TGTGCCAGCAGTTGGGGAGGTGGGGCCAACGTCCTGACTTTC. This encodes CASSWGGGANVLTF.

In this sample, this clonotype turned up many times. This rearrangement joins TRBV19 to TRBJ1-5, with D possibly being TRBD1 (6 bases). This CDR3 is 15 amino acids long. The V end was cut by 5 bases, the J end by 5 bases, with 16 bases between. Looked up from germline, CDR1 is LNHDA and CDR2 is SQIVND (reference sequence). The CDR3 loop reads CASSPRPGEDQPQHF. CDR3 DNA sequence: TGTGCCAGTAGTCCGCGCCCAGGGGAGGATCAGCCCCAGCATTTT.

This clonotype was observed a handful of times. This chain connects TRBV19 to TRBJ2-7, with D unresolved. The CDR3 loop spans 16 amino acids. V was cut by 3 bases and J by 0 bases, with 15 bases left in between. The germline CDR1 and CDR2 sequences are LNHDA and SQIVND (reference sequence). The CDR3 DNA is TGTGCCAGTAGTATCGGGTCGGGCCGCCTCTCCTACGAGCAGTACTTC. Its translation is CASSIGSGRLSYEQYF.

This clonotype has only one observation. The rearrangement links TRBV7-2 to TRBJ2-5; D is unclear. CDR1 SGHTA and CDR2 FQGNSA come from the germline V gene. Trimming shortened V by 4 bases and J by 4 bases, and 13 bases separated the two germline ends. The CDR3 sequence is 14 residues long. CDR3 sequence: CASSSPSWLETQYF. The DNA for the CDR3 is TGTGCCAGCAGCTCCCCCTCCTGGCTAGAGACCCAGTACTTC.

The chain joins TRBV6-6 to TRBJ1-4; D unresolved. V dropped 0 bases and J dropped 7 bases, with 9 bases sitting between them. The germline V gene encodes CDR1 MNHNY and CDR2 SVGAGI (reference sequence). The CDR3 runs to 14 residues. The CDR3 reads CASSYSPDREKLFF. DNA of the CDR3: TGTGCCAGCAGTTACTCACCAGACCGTGAAAAACTGTTTTTT.

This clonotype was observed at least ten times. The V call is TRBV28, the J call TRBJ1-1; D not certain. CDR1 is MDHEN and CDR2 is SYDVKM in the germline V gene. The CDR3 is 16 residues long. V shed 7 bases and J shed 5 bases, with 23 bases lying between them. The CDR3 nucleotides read TGTGCCAGCACCCCTCTCTATGGGAGGGTAGGGACTGAAGCTTTCTTT. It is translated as CASTPLYGRVGTEAFF.

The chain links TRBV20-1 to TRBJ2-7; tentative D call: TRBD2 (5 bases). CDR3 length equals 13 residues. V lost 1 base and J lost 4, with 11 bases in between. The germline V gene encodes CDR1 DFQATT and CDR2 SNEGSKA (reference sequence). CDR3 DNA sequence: TGCAGTGCTAGAGTCGAACCGGGGTACGAGCAGTACTTC. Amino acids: CSARVEPGYEQYF.

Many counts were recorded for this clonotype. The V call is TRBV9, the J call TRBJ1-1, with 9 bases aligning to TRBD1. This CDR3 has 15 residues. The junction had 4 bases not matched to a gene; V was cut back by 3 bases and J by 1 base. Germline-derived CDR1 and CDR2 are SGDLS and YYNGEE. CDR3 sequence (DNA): TGTGCCAGCAGCGCGGGACAGGGACGGAACACTGAAGCTTTCTTT. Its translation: CASSAGQGRNTEAFF.

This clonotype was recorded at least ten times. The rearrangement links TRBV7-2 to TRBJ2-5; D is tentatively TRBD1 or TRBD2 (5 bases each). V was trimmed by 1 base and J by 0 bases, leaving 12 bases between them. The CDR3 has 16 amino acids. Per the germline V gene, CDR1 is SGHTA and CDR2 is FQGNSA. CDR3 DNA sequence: TGTGCCAGCAGCTTAGTTTCAGGGACGTACCAAGAGACCCAGTACTTC. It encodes CASSLVSGTYQETQYF.

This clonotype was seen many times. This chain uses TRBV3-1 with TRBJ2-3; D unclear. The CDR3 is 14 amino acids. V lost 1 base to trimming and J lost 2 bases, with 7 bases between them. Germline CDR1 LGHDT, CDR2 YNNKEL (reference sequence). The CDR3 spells CASSQGAITDTQYF. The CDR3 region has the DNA TGTGCCAGCAGCCAAGGGGCCATCACAGATACGCAGTATTTT.

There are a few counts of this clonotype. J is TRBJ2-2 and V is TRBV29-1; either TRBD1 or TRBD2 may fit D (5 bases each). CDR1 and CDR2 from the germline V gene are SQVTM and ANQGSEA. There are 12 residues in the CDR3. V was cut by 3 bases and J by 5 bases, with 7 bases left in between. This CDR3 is CSVDWGTGELFF. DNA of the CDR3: TGCAGCGTTGACTGGGGGACCGGGGAGCTGTTTTTT.

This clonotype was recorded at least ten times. The CDR3 sequence is CASSSPPDRNTEAFF. CDR3 DNA sequence: TGTGCCAGCAGTTCCCCCCCGGACAGGAACACTGAAGCTTTCTTT. This chain joins TRBV28 and TRBJ1-1, with a weak D call TRBD1 (6 bases). The V end was cut by 4 bases, the J end by 1 base, with 13 bases between. The germline CDR1 and CDR2 sequences are MDHEN and SYDVKM. The CDR3 sequence is 15 residues long.

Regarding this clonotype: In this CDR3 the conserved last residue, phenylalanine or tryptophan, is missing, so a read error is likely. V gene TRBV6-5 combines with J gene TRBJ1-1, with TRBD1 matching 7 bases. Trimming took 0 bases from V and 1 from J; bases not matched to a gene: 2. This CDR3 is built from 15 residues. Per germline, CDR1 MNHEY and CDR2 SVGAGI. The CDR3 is CASSYSHRGNTEAFS. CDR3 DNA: TGTGCCAGCAGTTACTCGCACAGGGGGAACACTGAAGCTTTCTCC.

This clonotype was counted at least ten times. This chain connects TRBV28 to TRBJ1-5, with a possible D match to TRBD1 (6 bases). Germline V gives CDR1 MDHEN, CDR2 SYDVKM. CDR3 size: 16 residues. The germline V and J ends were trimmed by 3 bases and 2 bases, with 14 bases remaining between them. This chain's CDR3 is CASSLHPGQRNQPQHF. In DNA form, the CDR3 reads TGTGCCAGCAGTTTGCACCCCGGACAGCGCAATCAGCCCCAGCATTTT.

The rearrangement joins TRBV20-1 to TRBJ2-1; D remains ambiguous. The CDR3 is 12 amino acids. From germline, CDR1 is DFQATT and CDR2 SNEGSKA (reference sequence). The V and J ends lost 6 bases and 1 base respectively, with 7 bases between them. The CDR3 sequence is CSARLSYNEQFF. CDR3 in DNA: TGCAGTGCAAGATTATCCTACAATGAGCAGTTCTTC.

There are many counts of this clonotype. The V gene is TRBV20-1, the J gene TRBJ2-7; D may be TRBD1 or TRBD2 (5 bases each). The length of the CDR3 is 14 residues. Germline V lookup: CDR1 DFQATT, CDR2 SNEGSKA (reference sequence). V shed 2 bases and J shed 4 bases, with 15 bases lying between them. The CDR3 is CSARSSGTIYEQYF. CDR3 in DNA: TGCAGTGCTAGATCCTCCGGGACCATTTACGAGCAGTACTTC.